One sample yielded the 7 T cell receptor beta chains listed below, sequenced in a study of T cell responses to AZD1222 COVID-19 vaccine (dated by TCRdb to about 2021). What this sample's time point label stands for: about 28 days (+/-7) after the second vaccine dose. Libraries were made using the immunoSEQ multiplex PCR assay. The table was pulled from immuneACCESS by TCRdb, which kept in-frame rearrangements only. Such tables lose some clones; where checked, under half of the loss comes from unresolved V genes, and the rest has no known cause. Present in this sample are some 110,000 clones, about 88% of which were seen just once. Of the sample, 3.5% is held by the ten largest clones. The starting material was peripheral blood, obtained 28 days after the second AZD1222 dose. The receptors shown here come from an adult who received the AZD1222 COVID-19 vaccine.

The V gene is TRBV30, the J gene TRBJ2-7; D not certain. This CDR3 comprises 10 residues. Per germline, CDR1 GTSNPN and CDR2 SVGIG (reference sequence). Deletions cut 0 bases from V and 6 bases from J, with 3 bases between. In nucleotides, the CDR3 is TGTGCCTGGAGTGTACGCGAGCAGTACTTC. It encodes CAWSVREQYF.

The J gene is TRBJ1-2, the V gene TRBV27; TRBD1 agrees at 7 bases. There are 15 residues in the CDR3. Unmatched junction bases numbered 8, after V lost 6 bases and J lost 1 base. Per the germline V gene, CDR1 is MNHEY and CDR2 is SMNVEV (reference sequence). The chain's CDR3 is CASRRQGLINYGYTF. CDR3 DNA sequence: TGTGCCAGCAGACGACAGGGTCTCATTAACTATGGCTACACCTTC.

This clone has a single count. The CDR3 protein is CASSIPSSGQETQYF. CDR3 DNA: TGTGCCAGTAGTATCCCCTCCAGCGGCCAAGAGACCCAGTACTTC. The rearrangement links TRBV19 to TRBJ2-5; tentatively, D is TRBD2 (5 bases). V lost 3 bases and J lost 1, with 12 bases in between. Germline-derived CDR1 and CDR2 are LNHDA and SQIVND (reference sequence). The CDR3 is 15 amino acids.

The rearrangement joins TRBV5-6 to TRBJ2-5; D gene ambiguous. V was trimmed by 3 bases and J by 9 bases, leaving 24 bases between them. The germline V gene has CDR1 SGHDT and CDR2 YYEEEE. This CDR3 spans 16 amino acids. The CDR3 coding sequence is TGTGCCAGCAGCTCATTACGGGCCTCTGCCAACTCTGCCCAGTACTTC. Its protein is CASSSLRASANSAQYF.

The chain is built from TRBV27 and TRBJ2-7; TRBD1 aligns across 7 bases. There are 14 residues in the CDR3. The V gene end was trimmed by 2 bases and the J gene end by 2 bases; junction bases not matched to a gene: 3. Per germline, CDR1 MNHEY and CDR2 SMNVEV (reference sequence). As DNA, the CDR3 is TGTGCCAGCAGTTTAACAGGGGCCCCCTACGAGCAGTACTTC. It codes for CASSLTGAPYEQYF.

The chain uses TRBV7-2 and TRBJ1-2; no firm D call. Between the trimmed V and J ends, which lost 2 bases and 0 bases, there was a span of 10 bases. Germline V gives CDR1 SGHTA, CDR2 FQGNSA. CDR3 size: 15 residues. CDR3 DNA sequence: TGTGCCAGCAGCTTATTCGGCACCGCTAACTATGGCTACACCTTC. Amino acid sequence: CASSLFGTANYGYTF.

The chain employs TRBV5-1 and TRBJ1-1; D gene uncertain. The length of the CDR3 is 12 residues. Trimming took 2 bases from V and 1 from J, leaving 3 bases between them. Germline V lookup: CDR1 SGHRS, CDR2 YFSETQ. The CDR3 spells CASSFTNTEAFF. The CDR3 nucleotides read TGCGCCAGCAGCTTTACGAACACTGAAGCTTTCTTT.